What follows are 3 T cell receptor beta chains derived from one specimen sequenced in a study of T cells in Graves' hyperthyroidism and ophthalmopathy. Researchers amplified the TCR beta CDR3 regions from RNA transcripts. When the TCR CDR3 underwent first-round RT-PCR, the HTBI primer set was used. In TCRdb, the multiplex PCR reads were re-called with MiXCR into one record per CDR3 protein. The data show 450,000 to 600,000 distinct CDR3 sequences, just under 20% seen once. What was sequenced was blood. The receptors here all came from a man aged 40-50 years with Graves' ophthalmopathy.

V usage is TRBV6-2 or TRBV6-3 and J usage is TRBJ2-2; D is uncertain. This CDR3 contains 12 residues. V dropped 10 bases and J dropped 4 bases, with 10 bases sitting between them. In germline, CDR1 is MNHEY, CDR2 SVGEGT. This chain's CDR3 is CAIPASTGELFF. The CDR3 bases are TGTGCCATCCCAGCGTCCACCGGGGAGCTGTTTTTT.

The CDR3 sequence is CASSEYQGARELEQYF. In nucleotides, the CDR3 is TGTGCCAGCAGTGAATATCAGGGGGCGAGGGAGTTGGAGCAGTACTTC. The rearrangement joins TRBV25-1 to TRBJ2-7; 8 bases match TRBD1. Trimming removed 0 bases from V and 7 bases from J; junction bases left unmatched: 11. The CDR3 totals 16 residues. CDR1 is MGHDK and CDR2 is SYGVNS in the germline V gene.

This clonotype was detected many times. The CDR3 bases are TGTGCCAGCAGTCGCCCGGGCACTGAAGCTTTCTTT. It codes for CASSRPGTEAFF. The chain carries TRBV19 and TRBJ1-1; D is ambiguous. Germline CDR1 and CDR2: LNHDA and SQIVND (reference sequence). CDR3 length: 12 amino acids. The ends were cut back, 9 bases at V and 4 bases at J, with 12 bases in the middle.